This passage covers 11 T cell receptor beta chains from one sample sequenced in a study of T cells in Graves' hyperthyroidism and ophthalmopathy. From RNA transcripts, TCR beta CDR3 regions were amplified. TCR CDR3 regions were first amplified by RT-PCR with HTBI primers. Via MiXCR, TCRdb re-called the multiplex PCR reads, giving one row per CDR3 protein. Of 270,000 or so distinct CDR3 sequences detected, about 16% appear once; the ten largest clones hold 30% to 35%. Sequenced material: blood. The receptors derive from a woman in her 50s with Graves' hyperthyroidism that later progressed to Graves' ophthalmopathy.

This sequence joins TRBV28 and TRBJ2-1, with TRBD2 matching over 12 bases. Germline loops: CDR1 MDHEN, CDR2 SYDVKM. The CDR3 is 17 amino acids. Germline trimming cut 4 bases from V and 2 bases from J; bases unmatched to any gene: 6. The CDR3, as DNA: TGTGCCAGCAGTTCCCTGACTAGCGGGGGCACCTACAATGAGCAGTTCTTC. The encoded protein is CASSSLTSGGTYNEQFF.

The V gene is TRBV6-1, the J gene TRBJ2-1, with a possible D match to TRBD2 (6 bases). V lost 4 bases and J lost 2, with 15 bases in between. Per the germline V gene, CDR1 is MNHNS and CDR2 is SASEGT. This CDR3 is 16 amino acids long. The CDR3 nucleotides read TGTGCCAGCAGTGTCTTGGCTAGCGCCCCCTACAATGAGCAGTTCTTC. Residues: CASSVLASAPYNEQFF.

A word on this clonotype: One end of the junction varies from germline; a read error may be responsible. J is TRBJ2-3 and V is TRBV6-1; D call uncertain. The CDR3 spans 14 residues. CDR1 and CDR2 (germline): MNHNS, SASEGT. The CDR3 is CAGSEGIDSNTQYF. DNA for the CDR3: TGTGCCGGCAGTGAAGGTATAGACTCGAATACGCAGTATTTT.

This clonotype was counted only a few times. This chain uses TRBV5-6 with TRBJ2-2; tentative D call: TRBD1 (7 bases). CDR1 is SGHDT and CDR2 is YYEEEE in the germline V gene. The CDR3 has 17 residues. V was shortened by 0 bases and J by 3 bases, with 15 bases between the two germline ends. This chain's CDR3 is CASSLGGTAKHTGELFF. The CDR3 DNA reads TGTGCCAGCAGCTTGGGCGGGACAGCCAAACACACCGGGGAGCTGTTTTTT.

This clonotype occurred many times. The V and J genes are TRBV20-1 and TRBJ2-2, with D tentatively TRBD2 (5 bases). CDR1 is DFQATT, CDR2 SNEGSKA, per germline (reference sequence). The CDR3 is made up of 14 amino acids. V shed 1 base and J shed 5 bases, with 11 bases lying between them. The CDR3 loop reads CSARVTGSTGELFF. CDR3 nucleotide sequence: TGCAGTGCTAGAGTCACTGGGAGTACCGGGGAGCTGTTTTTT.

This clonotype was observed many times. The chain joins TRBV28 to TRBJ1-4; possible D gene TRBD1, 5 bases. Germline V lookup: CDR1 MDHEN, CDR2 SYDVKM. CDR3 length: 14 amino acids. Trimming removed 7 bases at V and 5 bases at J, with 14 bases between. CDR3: CASTRGDGNEKLFF. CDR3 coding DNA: TGTGCCAGCACCCGAGGGGACGGCAATGAAAAACTGTTTTTT.

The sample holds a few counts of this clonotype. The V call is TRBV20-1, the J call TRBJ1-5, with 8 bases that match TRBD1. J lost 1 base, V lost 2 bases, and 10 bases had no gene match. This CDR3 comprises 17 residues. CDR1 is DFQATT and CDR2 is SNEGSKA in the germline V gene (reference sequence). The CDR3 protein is CSARPRQGSWSNQPQHF. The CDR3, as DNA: TGCAGTGCTAGACCAAGACAGGGGTCGTGGAGCAATCAGCCCCAGCATTTT.

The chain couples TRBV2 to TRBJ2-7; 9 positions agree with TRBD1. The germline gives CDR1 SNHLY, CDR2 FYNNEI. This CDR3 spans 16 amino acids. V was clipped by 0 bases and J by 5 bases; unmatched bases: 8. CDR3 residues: CASSEARQGVEDEQYF. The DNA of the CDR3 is TGTGCCAGCAGTGAAGCAAGACAGGGGGTTGAAGACGAGCAGTACTTC.

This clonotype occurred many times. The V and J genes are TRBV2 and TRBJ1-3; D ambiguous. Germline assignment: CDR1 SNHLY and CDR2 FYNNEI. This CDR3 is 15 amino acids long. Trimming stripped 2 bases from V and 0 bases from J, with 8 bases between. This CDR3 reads CASSEQTNSGNTIYF. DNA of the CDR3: TGTGCCAGCAGTGAACAGACAAACTCTGGAAACACCATATATTTT.

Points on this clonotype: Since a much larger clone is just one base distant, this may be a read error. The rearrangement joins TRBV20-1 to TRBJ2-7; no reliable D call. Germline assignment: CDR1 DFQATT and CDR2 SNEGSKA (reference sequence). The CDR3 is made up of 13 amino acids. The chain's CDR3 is CSASTGDSCEQYF. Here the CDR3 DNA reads TGCAGTGCTAGTACCGGAGATTCCTGCGAGCAGTACTTC.

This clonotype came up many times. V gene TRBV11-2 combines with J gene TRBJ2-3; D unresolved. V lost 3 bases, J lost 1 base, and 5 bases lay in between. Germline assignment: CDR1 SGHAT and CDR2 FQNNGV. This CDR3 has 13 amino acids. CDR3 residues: CASSFGGTDTQYF. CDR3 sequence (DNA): TGTGCCAGCAGCTTTGGGGGCACAGATACGCAGTATTTT.